Listed here are 23 T cell receptor beta chains from one sample, sequenced in a study of a mutant IDH1 vaccine in newly diagnosed glioma. Repertoires were generated with immunoSEQ multiplex PCR, while TCRdb's copy carries only in-frame clones and drops some. The top ten clones hold about 0.6% of a sample with 75,000 to 80,000 clones, roughly nine tenths of them seen once. Time point given: week 5, during vaccination. Vaccinated patients received 300 ug of mutant IDH1 20-mer peptide per dose, with topical imiquimod. Their antigens are not known. Sequenced material: PBMCs, taken from a glioma patient whose treatment included an IDH1 peptide vaccine. The receptors here all came from a woman between 45 and 65 years old with glioma.

The chain joins TRBV6-1 to TRBJ2-7; D gene unclear. V was shortened by 5 bases and J by 1 base, with 6 bases between the two germline ends. In germline, CDR1 is MNHNS, CDR2 SASEGT. The CDR3 covers 12 residues. CDR3 loop: CASSSVSYEQYF. The CDR3 region has the DNA TGTGCCAGCAGTAGCGTTTCCTACGAGCAGTACTTC.

The DNA for the CDR3 is TGCGCCAGCAGCTTGGGCGGCAGGGTGGACGAGCAGTACTTC. It encodes CASSLGGRVDEQYF. The chain uses TRBV5-1 and TRBJ2-7, with D perhaps TRBD1 (5 bases). CDR1 and CDR2 (germline): SGHRS, YFSETQ. This CDR3 contains 14 residues. V lost 0 bases, J lost 5 bases, and 12 bases lay in between.

The V and J genes are TRBV6-1 and TRBJ1-2, with D maybe TRBD1 (5 bases). V was shortened by 7 bases and J by 0 bases, with 12 bases between the two germline ends. Germline assignment: CDR1 MNHNS and CDR2 SASEGT. The CDR3 length is 14 residues. The CDR3, as DNA: TGTGCCAGCATCAGGGCCCTAGCTAACTATGGCTACACCTTC. Translated: CASIRALANYGYTF.

This clone was found once. This chain links TRBV7-8 with TRBJ2-1, with 8 bases matching TRBD1. From germline, CDR1 is SGHVS and CDR2 FQNEAQ. This CDR3 region has 17 residues. V gave up 7 bases and J gave up 1 base; unmatched junction bases: 12. In nucleotides, the CDR3 is TGTGCCAGCACGCTGCAGGGGGCAACTCGTTCCTACAATGAGCAGTTCTTC. It specifies CASTLQGATRSYNEQFF. The variable domain in full, completed from reference TRBV7-8 and TRBJ2-1, reads GAGVSQSPRYKVAKRGQDVALRCDPISGHVSLFWYQQALGQGPEFLTYFQNEAQLDKSGLPSDRFFAERPEGSVSTLKIQRTQQEDSAVYLCASTLQGATRSYNEQFFGPGTRLTVL.

The chain employs TRBV7-9 and TRBJ2-7; D is unclear. This CDR3 has 14 residues. The germline gives CDR1 SEHNR, CDR2 FQNEAQ (reference sequence). Trimming left V 1 base short and J 2 bases short, with 9 bases between. This CDR3 reads CASSLDPGPYEQYF. In DNA, the CDR3 is TGTGCCAGCAGCTTAGATCCGGGCCCCTACGAGCAGTACTTC.

J is TRBJ2-7 and V is TRBV27, with a possible D match to TRBD1 (6 bases). The CDR3 loop spans 11 amino acids. The germline gives CDR1 MNHEY, CDR2 SMNVEV (reference sequence). V lost 8 bases, J lost 3 bases, and 8 bases lay in between. The DNA for the CDR3 is TGTGCCAGCGGGGGCCGCTACGAGCAGTACTTC. Encoded protein: CASGGRYEQYF.

This rearrangement joins TRBV9 to TRBJ2-3, with a possible D match to TRBD2 (5 bases). CDR1 SGDLS and CDR2 YYNGEE come from the germline V gene. V lost 3 bases to trimming and J lost 5 bases, with 16 bases between them. The CDR3 is made up of 15 amino acids. This chain's CDR3 is CASSAGGWRLDTQYF. The CDR3 region has the DNA TGTGCCAGCAGCGCCGGCGGGTGGCGCCTAGATACGCAGTATTTT.

The chain is built from TRBV10-3 and TRBJ1-5; 7 bases map to TRBD1. This CDR3 is 14 amino acids long. V shed 6 bases, J shed 4 bases, and the junction held 6 bases outside the gene matches. Germline V lookup: CDR1 ENHRY, CDR2 SYGVKD. CDR3 loop: CAISPGQNNQPQHF. In nucleotides, the CDR3 is TGTGCCATCAGCCCGGGACAGAATAATCAGCCCCAGCATTTT.

V is TRBV14 and J is TRBJ1-3; no clear D. The germline V and J ends were trimmed by 0 bases and 4 bases, with 10 bases remaining between them. Germline loops: CDR1 SGHDN, CDR2 FVKESK. The CDR3 totals 15 residues. The CDR3 loop is CASSQEAALGNTIYF. CDR3 DNA: TGTGCCAGCAGCCAAGAGGCGGCTTTAGGAAACACCATATATTTT.

The gene calls are TRBV18 and TRBJ2-2; D is unresolved. Trimming removed 2 bases at V and 4 bases at J, with 8 bases between. The CDR3 loop spans 14 amino acids. Germline lookup yields CDR1 KGHSH and CDR2 LQKENI. CDR3 bases: TGTGCCAGCTCACCAACCCAGTTCACCGGGGAGCTGTTTTTT. Its protein product is CASSPTQFTGELFF. The whole variable domain, remainder taken from reference TRBV18 and TRBJ2-2, is NAGVMQNPRHLVRRRGQEARLRCSPMKGHSHVYWYRQLPEEGLKFMVYLQKENIIDESGMPKERFSAEFPKEGPSILRIQQVVRGDSAAYFCASSPTQFTGELFFGEGSRLTVL.

The rearrangement joins TRBV7-6 to TRBJ2-5, with 13 bases matching TRBD2. The J segment lost 7 bases and the V segment lost 5 bases, leaving 7 bases of the junction unmatched. This CDR3 spans 15 amino acids. The germline gives CDR1 SGHVS, CDR2 FNYEAQ. The CDR3 nucleotides read TGTGCCAGCAGCAGGACTAGCGGGAGTGTGGGGACCCAGTACTTC. This translates into CASSRTSGSVGTQYF. Drawing the rest from reference TRBV7-6 and TRBJ2-5, the complete variable domain is GAGVSQSPRYKVTKRGQDVALRCDPISGHVSLYWYRQALGQGPEFLTYFNYEAQQDKSGLPNDRFSAERPEGSISTLTIQRTEQRDSAMYRCASSRTSGSVGTQYFGPGTRLLVL.

The table lists this clone with a few counts. The chain uses TRBV7-8 and TRBJ1-1, with D possibly matching TRBD1 (5 bases). The CDR3 has 11 amino acids. Trimming pared 5 bases from V and 7 bases from J, leaving 8 bases between. CDR1 and CDR2 (germline): SGHVS, FQNEAQ. This CDR3 is CASSGQGEAFF. The DNA of the CDR3 is TGTGCCAGCAGCGGGCAGGGTGAAGCTTTCTTT.

The chain links TRBV10-1 to TRBJ1-3, with no clear D. The CDR3 is 11 residues long. The V and J ends lost 7 bases and 4 bases respectively, with 5 bases between them. CDR1 and CDR2 (germline): WNHNN, SYGVQD (reference sequence). The CDR3 DNA is TGCGCCAGCACATCAGGAAACACCATATATTTT. It specifies CASTSGNTIYF.

The chain uses TRBV9 and TRBJ2-7, with 8 bases fitting TRBD1. Germline CDR1 is SGDLS and CDR2 is YYNGEE. V gave up 2 bases and J gave up 3 bases; unmatched junction bases: 10. The CDR3 runs 16 residues. CDR3 sequence: CASSVQGASLIYEQYF. CDR3 DNA sequence: TGTGCCAGCAGCGTCCAGGGGGCAAGTCTTATCTACGAGCAGTACTTC.

The chain combines TRBV11-1 with TRBJ2-5, with D unresolved. The V end was cut by 0 bases, the J end by 3 bases, with 14 bases between. This CDR3 contains 16 residues. Germline CDR1 and CDR2: SGHAT and FQDESV (reference sequence). The CDR3 spells CASSLARSFLEETQYF. The DNA of the CDR3 is TGTGCCAGCAGCTTAGCGCGGTCTTTTCTAGAAGAGACCCAGTACTTC.

This chain connects TRBV27 to TRBJ2-7; D unresolved. Germline V CDR1 and CDR2: MNHEY, SMNVEV (reference sequence). V lost 4 bases, J lost 6 bases, and 19 bases lay in between. This CDR3 has 15 residues. The CDR3 DNA sequence: TGTGCCAGCAGTTGGGGTAGTGGGCCCCGCGGCGAGCAGTACTTC. Residues: CASSWGSGPRGEQYF.

This clone was detected a few times. This chain uses TRBV28 with TRBJ1-5; D ambiguous. The CDR3 totals 15 residues. The V and J ends lost 5 bases and 0 bases respectively, with 11 bases between them. Germline loops: CDR1 MDHEN, CDR2 SYDVKM. The CDR3 here is CASSQGGDSNQPQHF. CDR3 nucleotides: TGTGCCAGCAGTCAAGGCGGGGATAGCAATCAGCCCCAGCATTTT.

CDR3 residues: CASSSSLRDSKNIQYF. CDR3 sequence (DNA): TGTGCCAGCAGCTCATCACTCCGGGACAGCAAAAACATTCAGTACTTC. The V gene is TRBV7-2, the J gene TRBJ2-4, with 7 bases matching TRBD1. The trim removed 4 bases at V and 3 bases at J, leaving 9 bases unmatched. Per the germline V gene, CDR1 is SGHTA and CDR2 is FQGNSA. The CDR3 contains 16 residues.

The CDR3 DNA reads as TGTGCCAGCAGAGAAACAGGGGCTAGCACAGATACGCAGTATTTT. This gives the protein CASRETGASTDTQYF. This sequence joins TRBV6-1 and TRBJ2-3; TRBD1 matches at 7 bases. The CDR3 consists of 15 residues. V lost 6 bases and J lost 0; bases outside the gene matches: 6. CDR1 is MNHNS and CDR2 is SASEGT in the germline V gene.

This sequence joins TRBV7-3 and TRBJ1-2, with 7 bases fitting TRBD1. Germline CDR1 reads SGHTA; CDR2 reads FQGTGA. With V trimmed by 5 bases and J by 2 bases, 2 bases remained unmatched. The CDR3 extends over 13 amino acids. The CDR3 DNA reads as TGTGCCAGCAGCCCGGACAGGAACTATGGCTACACCTTC. Amino acids: CASSPDRNYGYTF.

The chain has TRBV7-8 and TRBJ2-1, with D maybe TRBD2 (6 bases). Per the germline V gene, CDR1 is SGHVS and CDR2 is FQNEAQ. This CDR3 contains 16 residues. V lost 1 base and J lost 2, with 12 bases in between. CDR3 sequence: CASSLESAGPYNEQFF. The CDR3 DNA reads TGTGCCAGCAGCTTAGAGTCTGCGGGGCCCTACAATGAGCAGTTCTTC. Looking up the rest from reference TRBV7-8 and TRBJ2-1 gives the full variable domain: GAGVSQSPRYKVAKRGQDVALRCDPISGHVSLFWYQQALGQGPEFLTYFQNEAQLDKSGLPSDRFFAERPEGSVSTLKIQRTQQEDSAVYLCASSLESAGPYNEQFFGPGTRLTVL.

The gene calls are TRBV5-4 and TRBJ2-2; D call uncertain. This CDR3 contains 16 residues. The ends were cut back, 4 bases at V and 0 bases at J, with 13 bases in the middle. Germline lookup yields CDR1 SGHNT and CDR2 YYREEE (reference sequence). CDR3 DNA sequence: TGTGCCAGCAGCCGAGATAGCCTGACGAACACCGGGGAGCTGTTTTTT. Translation gives CASSRDSLTNTGELFF.

The chain has TRBV9 and TRBJ2-5, with D tentatively TRBD1 (5 bases). Germline CDR1 reads SGDLS; CDR2 reads YYNGEE. The length of the CDR3 is 13 residues. V gave up 4 bases and J gave up 3 bases, with 10 bases separating them. CDR3 DNA: TGTGCCAGCAGCCAAGGACAAAAAGAGACCCAGTACTTC. Translating it yields CASSQGQKETQYF.